The T cell receptor (beta chain) described here comes from a study of T cells in Graves' hyperthyroidism and ophthalmopathy. Trimming at V came to 5 bases and at J to 0 bases, leaving 7 bases not matched to a gene. Germline V gene data show CDR1 as SEHNR and CDR2 as FQNEAQ (reference sequence). CDR3 length: 17 amino acids. There are many counts of this clonotype. TCR beta CDR3 regions were amplified from RNA transcripts. HTBI primers were the set used in a first-round RT-PCR of the TCR CDR3. TCRdb passed the multiplex PCR reads through MiXCR, listing each CDR3 protein once. The table records about 640,000 distinct CDR3 sequences, less than 25% of them present only once.

The chain is built from TRBV7-9 and TRBJ2-3; 11 bases agree with TRBD2. The sequenced sample was blood. The sequence came from a young man with Graves' ophthalmopathy. CDR3 loop: CASSARTSGPSTDTQYF. The CDR3 bases are TGTGCCAGCAGCGCAAGGACTAGCGGGCCTAGCACAGATACGCAGTATTTT.